This T cell receptor (beta chain) stems from a study of blood T cell repertoires in COVID-19 (dated by TCRdb to 2019 to 2021). For the wider study: Collaborator samples came from the United States, Italy and Spain and covered acute and convalescent phases of COVID-19. The prospective study material was composed of cDNA or gDNA derived from T cells, B-cell-depleted T cells, or PBMCs. The dataset comprised deeply sampled blood TCRbeta repertoires from subjects exposed to, actively infected with, or recovered from COVID-19. The repertoires were released in a freely available public database meant as a resource for research on the immune response to SARS-CoV-2. Samples were obtained from the ongoing ImmuneRACE study (first 160 participants) and from roughly 1,300 subjects provided by 6 global collaborators. Nearly every sample came with metadata listing a de-identified subject ID, COVID-19 status, age in years and sex. Where available, HLA class I and class II types were taken from metadata supplied by the sample provider and were not determined by assay-based typing. What the work shows at the level of the full study, not this receptor alone: How much clinical and demographic metadata was included differed by source and by participant, and the metadata was provided uncurated.

CDR1 is given as SEHNR and CDR2 as FQNEAQ, both from the germline V gene (reference sequence). Compared with germline, V lacks 6 bases and J lacks 6 bases; bases without a gene match: 5. The CDR3 numbers 15 residues from cysteine through phenylalanine. Left in the record is the CDR3 DNA by itself, 45 bases read in frame from the first base. Collaborating institutions collected whole blood in K2EDTA tubes following their own protocols. For TCRbeta analysis, collaborator samples were shipped as frozen whole blood, as isolated PBMCs, or as DNA extracted from either sample type. The immunoSEQ Assay, a bias-controlled multiplex PCR, was used to amplify TCRbeta CDR3 regions from genomic DNA. As for the authors' bioinformatics: The number of nucleated cells in each sample was estimated from the amplification of reference gene primers within the assay. To quantify the absolute abundance of each unique TCRbeta CDR3 rearrangement, sequence reads were collapsed and filtered. For each sample, productive Simpson clonality was calculated as the square root of Simpson's diversity index across productive rearrangements. Held by TCRdb, this immuneACCESS table contains in-frame sequences only and omits some clones. Under half of the omission traces to an unresolved V gene where checked; the cause of the rest is unknown. V, J and clone size reflect that table, while D and trimming were determined from the DNA. This sample has 130,000 to 150,000 clones in its table, and roughly 88% of those were observed once. The biggest ten clones account for 10% of the sample.

This clone was seen ten or more times. Its antigen is unknown. No quality values exist for individual bases; no much larger clone is one base distant. The TCR originated in a man aged 55 to 70 with active or convalescent COVID-19. The chain is made from TRBV7-9 and TRBJ2-2, with TRBD1 identical over 12 junction bases. Sequences were obtained from peripheral blood. The nucleotides are TGTGCCAGCAGAGGGGACAGGGGGCTTGCCGGGGAGCTGTTTTTT. This is translated as CASRGDRGLAGELFF. Beyond the CDR3, the reference TRBV7-9 and TRBJ2-2 genes provide the residues; the full variable domain reads: DTGVSQNPRHKITKRGQNVTFRCDPISEHNRLYWYRQTLGQGPEFLTYFQNEAQLEKSRLLSDRFSAERPKGSFSTLEIQRTEQGDSAMYLCASRGDRGLAGELFFGEGSRLTVL.